The clone carrying this T cell receptor beta chain was found a few times. Its target is not known. The data were taken from a study of CD8+CD57+ T cells in acquired aplastic anemia. Study context: An average of roughly 3 ug of DNA was obtained from sorted CD4+ and CD8+ cells.

Study results and caveats: Overlap between patients and controls comprised 25 to 35 CD8+ CDR3 sequences.

V gave up 5 bases and J gave up 6 bases; unmatched junction bases: 3. This CDR3 has 14 residues. Germline values: CDR1 ENHRY, CDR2 SYGVKD. TCR beta VDJ and CDR3 profiling used genomic DNA as template. TCRdb re-analysed the reads in MiXCR, keeping a single row per CDR3 protein. The table records under 250,000 distinct CDR3 sequences, around 45% of them present only once. It was patients with CD8+CD57+ cell expansion by flow cytometry who were chosen for sequencing. The patients all had a severe acquired aplastic anemia diagnosis. The chain has TRBV10-3 and TRBJ2-1; 11 bases match TRBD2. The sample comprised sorted CD4+, CD8+, or CD8+CD57+ T cells (not recorded which) from PBMCs. This clonotype originated in a human donor with aplastic anemia. Here the CDR3 reads CAISWTSGSNEQFF. The CDR3 bases are TGTGCCATCAGTTGGACTAGCGGGTCCAATGAGCAGTTCTTC.